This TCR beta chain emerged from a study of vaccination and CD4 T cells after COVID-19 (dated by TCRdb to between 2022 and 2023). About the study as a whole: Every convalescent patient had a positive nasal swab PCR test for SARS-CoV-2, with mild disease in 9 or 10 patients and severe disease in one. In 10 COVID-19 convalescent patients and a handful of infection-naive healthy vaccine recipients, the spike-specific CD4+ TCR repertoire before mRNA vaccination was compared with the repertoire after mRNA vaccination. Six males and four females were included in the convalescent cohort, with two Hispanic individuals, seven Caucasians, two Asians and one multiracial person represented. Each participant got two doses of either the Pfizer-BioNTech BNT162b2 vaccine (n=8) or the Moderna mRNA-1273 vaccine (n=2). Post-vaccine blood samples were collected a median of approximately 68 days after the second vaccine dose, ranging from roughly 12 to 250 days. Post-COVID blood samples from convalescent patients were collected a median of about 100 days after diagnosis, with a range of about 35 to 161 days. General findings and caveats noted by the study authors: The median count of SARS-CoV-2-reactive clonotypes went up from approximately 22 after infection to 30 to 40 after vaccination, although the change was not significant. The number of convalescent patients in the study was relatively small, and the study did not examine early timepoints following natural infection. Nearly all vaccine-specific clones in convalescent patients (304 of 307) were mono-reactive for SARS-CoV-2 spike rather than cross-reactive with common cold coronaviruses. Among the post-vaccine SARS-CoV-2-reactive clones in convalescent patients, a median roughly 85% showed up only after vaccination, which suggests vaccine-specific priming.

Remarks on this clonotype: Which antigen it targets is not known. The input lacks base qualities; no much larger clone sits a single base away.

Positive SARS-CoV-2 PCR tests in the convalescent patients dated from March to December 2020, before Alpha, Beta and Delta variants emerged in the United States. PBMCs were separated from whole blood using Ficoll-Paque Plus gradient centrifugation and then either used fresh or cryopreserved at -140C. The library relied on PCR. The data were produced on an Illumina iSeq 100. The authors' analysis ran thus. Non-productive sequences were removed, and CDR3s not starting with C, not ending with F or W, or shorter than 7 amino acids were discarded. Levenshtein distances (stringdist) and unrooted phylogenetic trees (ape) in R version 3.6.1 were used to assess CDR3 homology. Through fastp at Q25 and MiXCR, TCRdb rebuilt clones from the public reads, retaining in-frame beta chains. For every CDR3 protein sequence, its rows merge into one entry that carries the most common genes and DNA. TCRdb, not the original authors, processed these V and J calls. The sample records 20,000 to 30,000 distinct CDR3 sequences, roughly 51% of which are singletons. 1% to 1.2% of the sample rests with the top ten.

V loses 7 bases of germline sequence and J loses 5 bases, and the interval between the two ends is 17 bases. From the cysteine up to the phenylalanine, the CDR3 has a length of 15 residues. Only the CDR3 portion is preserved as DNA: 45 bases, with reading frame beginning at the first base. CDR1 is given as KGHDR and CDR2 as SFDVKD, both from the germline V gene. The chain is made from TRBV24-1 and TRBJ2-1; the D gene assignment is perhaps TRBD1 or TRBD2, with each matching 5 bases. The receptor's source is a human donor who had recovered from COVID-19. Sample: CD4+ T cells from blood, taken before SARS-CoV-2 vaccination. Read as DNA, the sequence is TGTGCCACCAGAGACGACAGAGGGCACCACAATGAGCAGTTCTTC. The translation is CATRDDRGHHNEQFF.